This is a list of T cell receptor beta chains from one sample in a study of T cells in Graves' hyperthyroidism and ophthalmopathy. TCRdb recomputed calls from the multiplex PCR reads with MiXCR, one row per CDR3 protein. The repertoire consists of approximately 150,000 distinct CDR3 sequences, with about 9.4% occurring once and the leading ten covering roughly a fifth. The sequenced sample was blood. The receptors come from a young woman with Graves' hyperthyroidism that later progressed to Graves' ophthalmopathy. CDR3s include the opening cysteine and the closing phenylalanine or tryptophan. A D gene is named only where the DNA matches it firmly. Size is omitted from some rows. Given values are once, few, many or a class for expanded clones.

D: TRBD1; size: many; V: TRBV11-3; J: TRBJ2-5; CDR3: CASSADRDQETQYF; DNA: TGTGCCAGCAGCGCAGACAGGGACCAAGAGACCCAGTACTTC
D: .; size: many; V: TRBV12-3/TRBV12-4; J: TRBJ1-1; CDR3: CASSLILVPTSTEAFF; DNA: TGTGCCAGCAGTTTAATCTTGGTCCCAACTAGCACTGAAGCTTTCTTT
D: .; size: many; V: TRBV7-3; J: TRBJ2-3; CDR3: CASSPDRDTQYF; DNA: TGTGCCAGCAGCCCCGACCGGGATACGCAGTATTTT
D: TRBD1; size: many; V: TRBV2; J: TRBJ2-1; CDR3: CASITTGDSYNEQFF; DNA: TGTGCCAGCATCACGACAGGGGACTCCTACAATGAGCAGTTCTTC
D: .; size: many; V: TRBV5-1; J: TRBJ2-7; CDR3: CASITVCVREQYF; DNA: TGCGCCAGCATTACCGTTTGCGTTCGCGAGCAGTACTTC
D: .; size: many; V: TRBV29-1; J: TRBJ1-1; CDR3: CSAGGSMNTEAFF; DNA: TGCAGCGCCGGAGGCAGCATGAACACTGAAGCTTTCTTT
D: .; size: .; V: TRBV14; J: TRBJ2-7; CDR3: CASNQVPGTEQYF; DNA: TGTGCCAGCAACCAAGTTCCGGGGACCGAGCAGTACTTC
D: .; size: many; V: TRBV13; J: TRBJ1-1; CDR3: CASSLWGRGTEAFF; DNA: TGTGCCAGCAGCTTATGGGGTAGGGGCACTGAAGCTTTCTTT
D: TRBD1; size: many; V: TRBV11-2; J: TRBJ1-6; CDR3: CASSARQGFSPLHF; DNA: TGTGCCAGCAGCGCTCGACAGGGTTTTTCACCCCTCCACTTT
D: .; size: many; V: TRBV2; J: TRBJ1-2; CDR3: CASMGSGGIMYGYTF; DNA: TGTGCCAGCATGGGTTCGGGGGGGATTATGTATGGCTACACCTTC
D: .; size: many; V: TRBV6-6; J: TRBJ2-3; CDR3: CASSYRTGDTDTQYF; DNA: TGTGCCAGCAGTTACAGGACGGGAGACACAGATACGCAGTATTTT
D: .; size: many; V: TRBV10-3; J: TRBJ2-3; CDR3: CATLPGRRSDTQYF; DNA: TGTGCCACCCTCCCGGGCCGACGATCAGATACGCAGTATTTT
D: TRBD2; size: once; V: TRBV4-1; J: TRBJ2-1; CDR3: CASSQEPTGLAGSSSYNEQFF; DNA: TGCGCCAGCAGCCAAGAACCTACGGGACTAGCGGGATCCAGCTCCTACAATGAGCAGTTCTTC
D: .; size: many; V: TRBV6-1; J: TRBJ1-6; CDR3: CASSRGTGDNSPLHF; DNA: TGTGCCAGCAGCCGAGGCACAGGCGATAATTCACCCCTCCACTTT
D: .; size: .; V: TRBV20-1; J: TRBJ2-4; CDR3: CSAREGAPLLIAKNIQYF; DNA: TGCAGTGCTAGAGAGGGGGCCCCTCTTTTAATAGCCAAAAACATTCAGTACTTC
D: TRBD1; size: .; V: TRBV10-3; J: TRBJ2-7; CDR3: CAISDPGTEWVIEQYF; DNA: TGTGCCATCAGTGACCCCGGGACAGAGTGGGTTATTGAGCAGTACTTC
D: .; size: many; V: TRBV6-5; J: TRBJ1-1; CDR3: CASSYSIVVEAFF; DNA: TGTGCCAGCAGTTACTCGATCGTGGTCGAAGCTTTCTTT
D: TRBD1; size: many; V: TRBV3-1; J: TRBJ1-2; CDR3: CASSPGQGEGGYTF; DNA: TGTGCCAGCAGCCCGGGACAGGGTGAGGGTGGCTACACCTTC
D: .; size: few; V: TRBV4-1; J: TRBJ2-4; CDR3: CASSQGQGSSKNIQYF; DNA: TGCGCCAGCAGCCAAGGGCAGGGATCGAGCAAAAACATTCAGTACTTC
D: .; size: few; V: TRBV30; J: TRBJ1-4; CDR3: CAWSQATNEKLFF; DNA: TGTGCCTGGAGTCAAGCAACTAATGAAAAACTGTTTTTT
D: .; size: .; V: TRBV7-8; J: TRBJ1-6; CDR3: CASSQDWSGGAHSPLHF; DNA: TGTGCCAGCAGCCAAGATTGGTCGGGGGGAGCCCATTCACCCCTCCACTTT
D: TRBD1; size: many; V: TRBV10-3; J: TRBJ2-7; CDR3: CAIRDRTHIYEQYF; DNA: TGTGCCATCAGGGACAGGACCCATATCTACGAGCAGTACTTC
D: .; size: many; V: TRBV7-2; J: TRBJ2-2; CDR3: CASSLGQNTGELFF; DNA: TGTGCCAGCAGCTTAGGACAGAACACCGGGGAGCTGTTTTTT
D: TRBD2; size: many; V: TRBV2; J: TRBJ2-3; CDR3: CASSTGTSGGMGPDTQYF; DNA: TGTGCCAGCAGTACCGGGACTAGCGGGGGAATGGGCCCAGATACGCAGTATTTT
D: .; size: many; V: TRBV2; J: TRBJ2-5; CDR3: CASRDSSRETQYF; DNA: TGTGCCAGCAGGGATTCATCGAGGGAGACCCAGTACTTC
D: TRBD1; size: few; V: TRBV19; J: TRBJ2-5; CDR3: CASSIYATGVPETQYF; DNA: TGTGCCAGTAGTATCTACGCGACAGGGGTCCCAGAGACCCAGTACTTC
D: .; size: once; V: TRBV6-2/TRBV6-3; J: TRBJ2-7; CDR3: CASNSGSLSYGQYF; DNA: TGTGCCAGCAATTCGGGGTCCTTATCCTACGGGCAGTACTTC
D: .; size: many; V: TRBV6-1; J: TRBJ1-5; CDR3: CASSHSNQPQHF; DNA: TGTGCCAGCAGCCACAGCAATCAGCCCCAGCATTTT
D: .; size: many; V: TRBV7-8; J: TRBJ1-1; CDR3: CASSSRREFNTEAFF; DNA: TGTGCCAGCAGCTCGAGGCGGGAATTCAACACTGAAGCTTTCTTT
D: TRBD1; size: many; V: TRBV6-6; J: TRBJ1-2; CDR3: CASSYGTGGGYGYTF; DNA: TGTGCCAGCAGTTACGGGACAGGGGGCGGATATGGCTACACCTTC
D: .; size: many; V: TRBV7-2; J: TRBJ2-7; CDR3: CASSLESGPYEQYF; DNA: TGTGCCAGCAGCTTAGAATCAGGGCCCTACGAGCAGTACTTC
D: TRBD1; size: many; V: TRBV27; J: TRBJ1-5; CDR3: CASSKYSGTGLQPQHF; DNA: TGTGCCAGCAGTAAATATTCCGGGACAGGGTTACAGCCCCAGCATTTT
D: TRBD2; size: many; V: TRBV5-1; J: TRBJ2-3; CDR3: CASSFTPSAGARTDTQYF; DNA: TGCGCCAGCAGCTTTACTCCCTCCGCGGGAGCTCGGACAGATACGCAGTATTTT
D: .; size: many; V: TRBV20-1; J: TRBJ2-7; CDR3: CSARLAEGSSYEQYF; DNA: TGCAGTGCTAGGTTAGCGGAGGGGTCCTCCTACGAGCAGTACTTC
D: TRBD1; size: few; V: TRBV14; J: TRBJ2-1; CDR3: CASSPINRGRVYNEQFF; DNA: TGTGCCAGCAGCCCAATTAACAGGGGACGAGTTTACAATGAGCAGTTCTTC
D: TRBD2; size: .; V: TRBV20-1; J: TRBJ2-3; CDR3: CSAALAGGSTDTQYF; DNA: TGCAGTGCAGCTCTGGCGGGGGGGAGCACAGATACGCAGTATTTT
D: TRBD1; size: many; V: TRBV12-3/TRBV12-4; J: TRBJ2-3; CDR3: CASSLPGQGAGSTDTQYF; DNA: TGTGCCAGCAGTTTACCGGGACAGGGGGCCGGTAGCACAGATACGCAGTATTTT
D: .; size: many; V: TRBV15; J: TRBJ1-6; CDR3: CATSRDLGGLGSYNSPLHF; DNA: TGTGCCACCAGCAGAGATTTGGGCGGTCTTGGCTCCTATAATTCACCCCTCCACTTT
D: TRBD1; size: many; V: TRBV9; J: TRBJ2-7; CDR3: CASSHEGQGLNEQYF; DNA: TGTGCCAGCAGCCATGAGGGACAGGGGCTTAACGAGCAGTACTTC
D: TRBD2; size: many; V: TRBV6-1; J: TRBJ2-7; CDR3: CASSEILAGGTYEQYF; DNA: TGTGCCAGCAGTGAGATTCTAGCGGGGGGTACCTACGAGCAGTACTTC
D: .; size: few; V: TRBV9; J: TRBJ2-5; CDR3: CASSVEGWETQYF; DNA: TGTGCCAGCAGCGTAGAGGGGTGGGAGACCCAGTACTTC
D: .; size: many; V: TRBV19; J: TRBJ1-2; CDR3: CASSIQPRGNRNHGYTF; DNA: TGTGCCAGTAGTATACAACCCAGGGGAAACAGGAATCATGGCTACACCTTC
D: .; size: many; V: TRBV20-1; J: TRBJ2-5; CDR3: CSAQAQETQYF; DNA: TGCAGTGCTCAGGCTCAAGAGACCCAGTACTTC
D: TRBD2; size: few; V: TRBV24-1; J: TRBJ2-1; CDR3: CATSDPAGTSANNEQFF; DNA: TGTGCCACCAGTGACCCCGCCGGGACTAGCGCTAACAATGAGCAGTTCTTC
D: .; size: .; V: TRBV5-1; J: TRBJ2-7; CDR3: CASSSATGRAYEQYF; DNA: TGCGCCAGCAGCTCTGCGACAGGGAGGGCCTACGAGCAGTACTTC
D: TRBD2; size: many; V: TRBV19; J: TRBJ2-1; CDR3: CASSISGTSGNNEQFF; DNA: TGTGCCAGTAGTATAAGTGGGACTAGCGGGAACAATGAGCAGTTCTTC
D: .; size: many; V: TRBV15; J: TRBJ1-1; CDR3: CATSRDKAQEAFF; DNA: TGTGCCACCAGCAGAGATAAGGCACAGGAAGCTTTCTTT
D: TRBD1; size: many; V: TRBV6-4; J: TRBJ2-1; CDR3: CASSDSTGGYNEQFF; DNA: TGTGCCAGCAGTGACTCGACAGGGGGCTACAATGAGCAGTTCTTC
D: .; size: .; V: TRBV3-1; J: TRBJ1-5; CDR3: CASSQVDRFPLLNSNQPQHF; DNA: TGTGCCAGCAGCCAGGTAGACAGGTTTCCACTATTAAATAGCAATCAGCCCCAGCATTTT
D: .; size: many; V: TRBV11-2; J: TRBJ1-2; CDR3: CASSSHEGRDYGYTF; DNA: TGTGCCAGCAGCTCCCATGAGGGGAGAGACTATGGCTACACCTTC
D: TRBD1; size: many; V: TRBV12-3/TRBV12-4; J: TRBJ1-1; CDR3: CASSLSGIQGAMNTEAFF; DNA: TGTGCCAGCAGTTTATCTGGAATACAGGGGGCCATGAACACTGAAGCTTTCTTT
D: TRBD2; size: many; V: TRBV28; J: TRBJ2-3; CDR3: CASSSLAGEGTDTQYF; DNA: TGTGCCAGCAGTTCCTTAGCGGGAGAGGGCACAGATACGCAGTATTTT
D: .; size: .; V: TRBV3-1; J: TRBJ2-3; CDR3: CASSKPGDTDTQYF; DNA: TGTGCCAGCAGCAAACCGGGGGACACAGATACGCAGTATTTT
D: .; size: many; V: TRBV7-2; J: TRBJ2-5; CDR3: CASSRDFGQETQYF; DNA: TGTGCCAGCAGCCGGGACTTTGGTCAAGAGACCCAGTACTTC
D: TRBD2; size: many; V: TRBV29-1; J: TRBJ2-3; CDR3: CSVAKGTSGREDTQYF; DNA: TGCAGCGTTGCAAAGGGGACTAGCGGGAGAGAAGATACGCAGTATTTT
D: TRBD1; size: many; V: TRBV6-1; J: TRBJ2-7; CDR3: CASSEVRGRGRYEQYF; DNA: TGTGCCAGCAGTGAAGTTCGGGGCAGGGGGCGTTACGAGCAGTACTTC
D: .; size: many; V: TRBV2; J: TRBJ1-1; CDR3: CASSEEARMNTEAFF; DNA: TGTGCCAGCAGTGAAGAGGCCCGGATGAACACTGAAGCTTTCTTT